These 21 T cell receptor beta chains came from one sample sequenced in a study of brain T cells in children with intractable seizures. Method: immunoSEQ multiplex PCR; TCRdb's copy keeps in-frame clones and lacks some. Found here are 300,000 to 400,000 clones, over 90% of them singletons; the top ten hold about 6%. Indicated time point: blood from clinic visit 5 months post-surgery; TSC patient then seizure free. This specimen consisted of peripheral blood, obtained 4 to 5 months after surgery. The origin of the receptors is a boy under two years old with tuberous sclerosis and intractable seizures.

J is TRBJ2-1 and V is TRBV6-1; D unclear. The germline gives CDR1 MNHNS, CDR2 SASEGT. The V and J ends lost 1 base and 13 bases respectively, with 14 bases between them. The CDR3 covers 13 residues. The CDR3 DNA reads TGTGCCAGCAGTGAAGTTGATAGGGAATTTCAGTTCTTC. Its protein product is CASSEVDREFQFF.

J is TRBJ1-2 and V is TRBV19, with TRBD1 as a possible D gene (5 bases). The V end lost 2 bases, the J end lost 6 bases, and 13 bases lay between the germline ends. Germline CDR1 and CDR2: LNHDA and SQIVND (reference sequence). This CDR3 comprises 14 residues. The CDR3 reads CASSIRQGFNGYTF. In nucleotides, the CDR3 is TGTGCCAGTAGTATACGCCAGGGATTTAATGGCTACACCTTC.

The chain combines TRBV28 with TRBJ1-1; no definite D call. The germline V and J ends were trimmed by 4 bases and 2 bases, with 17 bases remaining between them. The CDR3 totals 16 residues. Looked up from germline, CDR1 is MDHEN and CDR2 is SYDVKM. In DNA, the CDR3 is TGTGCCAGCAGTTGGGGATCCGGAGGGCCAAACACTGAAGCTTTCTTT. Protein: CASSWGSGGPNTEAFF.

V usage is TRBV6-5 and J usage is TRBJ1-1; D uncertain. CDR1 is MNHEY, CDR2 SVGAGI, per germline. The CDR3 is 14 residues long. The ends were cut back, 6 bases at V and 1 base at J, with 12 bases in the middle. CDR3 sequence reads: CASSRETKNTEAFF. The CDR3 DNA reads as TGTGCCAGCAGCCGTGAGACCAAGAACACTGAAGCTTTCTTT.

The chain has TRBV5-1 and TRBJ1-5, with D tentatively TRBD1 (5 bases). With 2 bases removed from V and 2 bases from J, the gap between germline ends came to 11 bases. In germline, CDR1 is SGHRS, CDR2 YFSETQ. The CDR3 is made up of 15 amino acids. The CDR3 region is CASSFLGEGNQPQHF. CDR3 coding DNA: TGCGCCAGCAGCTTTTTGGGGGAGGGCAATCAGCCCCAGCATTTT.

This sequence joins TRBV6-5 and TRBJ2-7, with TRBD1 identical over 7 bases. The length of the CDR3 is 14 residues. The J segment lost 1 base and the V segment lost 2 bases, leaving 2 bases of the junction unmatched. Germline assignment: CDR1 MNHEY and CDR2 SVGAGI. The CDR3 bases are TGTGCCAGCAGTTACCGGGACAGATCCTACGAGCAGTACTTC. As protein: CASSYRDRSYEQYF.

The genes are TRBV2 and TRBJ2-7, with 7 bases fitting TRBD2. Germline CDR1 and CDR2: SNHLY and FYNNEI. With 6 bases clipped from V and 0 bases from J, the junction kept 5 bases outside the gene matches. The CDR3 is made up of 14 amino acids. The CDR3 sequence is CASRGRESSYEQYF. CDR3 bases: TGTGCCAGCAGAGGGCGGGAGAGCTCCTACGAGCAGTACTTC.

In this sample, this clone turned up many times. The chain carries TRBV5-4 and TRBJ2-5; 11 nucleotides agree with TRBD2. With 4 bases clipped from V and 2 bases from J, the junction kept 7 bases outside the gene matches. Germline V CDR1 and CDR2: SGHNT, YYREEE (reference sequence). The CDR3 loop spans 16 amino acids. The CDR3 DNA reads as TGTGCCAGCAGCCCCAATAGCGGGAGGGCACAAGAGACCCAGTACTTC. As protein: CASSPNSGRAQETQYF.

A single count supports this clone. The chain carries TRBV24-1 and TRBJ2-2, with a weak D call TRBD1 (5 bases). Germline lookup yields CDR1 KGHDR and CDR2 SFDVKD. V was cut by 5 bases and J by 5 bases, with 11 bases left in between. There are 14 residues in the CDR3. CDR3 sequence reads: CATSGLSGTGELFF. The CDR3 region has the DNA TGTGCCACCAGTGGCCTCTCAGGGACCGGGGAGCTGTTTTTT.

CDR3 in DNA: TGTGCCAGCAGCCCGCGGACATCCCCTAACTATGGCTACACCTTC. Amino acids: CASSPRTSPNYGYTF. The chain carries TRBV2 and TRBJ1-2, with D tentatively TRBD1 (5 bases). The CDR3 totals 15 residues. The V and J ends lost 6 bases and 0 bases respectively, with 14 bases between them. Germline V CDR1 and CDR2: SNHLY, FYNNEI.

The rearrangement links TRBV9 to TRBJ2-6; D unclear. This CDR3 region has 14 residues. Germline values: CDR1 SGDLS, CDR2 YYNGEE. Trimming took 5 bases from V and 0 from J, leaving 6 bases between them. The CDR3 nucleotides read TGTGCCAGCAGTGAACCCTCTGGGGCCAACGTCCTGACTTTC. Its protein product is CASSEPSGANVLTF.

The genes are TRBV28 and TRBJ1-5; 9 bases map to TRBD1. The V and J ends lost 2 bases and 6 bases, in that order; junction bases with no gene match: 5. This CDR3 region has 15 residues. Germline CDR1 and CDR2: MDHEN and SYDVKM. This CDR3 is CASSLAQGASQPQHF. The CDR3 nucleotides are TGTGCCAGCAGTTTAGCACAGGGGGCTAGTCAGCCCCAGCATTTT. The full variable domain, its missing parts supplied by reference TRBV28 and TRBJ1-5, is DVKVTQSSRYLVKRTGEKVFLECVQDMDHENMFWYRQDPGLGLRLIYFSYDVKMKEKGDIPEGYSVSREKKERFSLILESASTNQTSMYLCASSLAQGASQPQHFGDGTRLSIL.

V is TRBV5-1 and J is TRBJ2-2, with 7 bases fitting TRBD1. V lost 4 bases and J lost 5; bases outside the gene matches: 14. Germline V gene sequence: CDR1 SGHRS, CDR2 YFSETQ. The CDR3 covers 17 residues. The CDR3 spells CASSGGEGAIGTGELFF. The CDR3 region has the DNA TGCGCCAGCAGCGGCGGTGAGGGGGCAATTGGAACCGGGGAGCTGTTTTTT.

CDR3 bases: TGTGCCAGCAGCCCGGGGACAGGGAATGAAAAACTGTTTTTT. It specifies CASSPGTGNEKLFF. The chain couples TRBV7-9 to TRBJ1-4; 9 positions agree with TRBD1. This CDR3 comprises 14 residues. V lost 5 bases, J lost 5 bases, and 3 bases stayed unmatched. Looked up from germline, CDR1 is SEHNR and CDR2 is FQNEAQ (reference sequence).

This sequence joins TRBV28 and TRBJ2-3, with no clear D. V lost 3 bases and J 2 bases, leaving 15 bases between the germline ends. Germline loops: CDR1 MDHEN, CDR2 SYDVKM. The CDR3 consists of 16 residues. For the CDR3, the DNA is TGTGCCAGCAGTTTCTCTGCCGGATATCTCACAGATACGCAGTATTTT. It specifies CASSFSAGYLTDTQYF.

The rearrangement links TRBV7-8 to TRBJ2-1, with 13 bases that match TRBD2. The length of the CDR3 is 18 residues. V was clipped by 5 bases and J by 3 bases; unmatched bases: 10. Germline V CDR1 and CDR2: SGHVS, FQNEAQ. CDR3 loop: CASSTRRLAGGRYNEQFF. The CDR3 DNA follows: TGTGCCAGCAGCACAAGAAGACTAGCGGGGGGACGCTACAATGAGCAGTTCTTC.

This chain joins TRBV4-2 and TRBJ2-7, with 8 bases aligning to TRBD2. CDR1 is LGHNA and CDR2 is YNFKEQ in the germline V gene. The CDR3 runs to 15 residues. V lost 1 base, J lost 4 bases, and 6 bases stayed unmatched. CDR3 DNA: TGTGCCAGCAGCCAAGTCCCAGCGGGAGATTACGAGCAGTACTTC. This encodes CASSQVPAGDYEQYF.

The chain carries TRBV11-2 and TRBJ2-3; D is unclear. Germline-derived CDR1 and CDR2 are SGHAT and FQNNGV. V was pared by 1 base and J by 6 bases, with 11 bases between. CDR3 length: 14 amino acids. The CDR3 sequence: CASSLGGILDTQYF. The CDR3 DNA follows: TGTGCCAGCAGCTTAGGTGGCATATTGGATACGCAGTATTTT. The variable domain in full, with the rest retrieved from reference TRBV11-2 and TRBJ2-3, is EAGVAQSPRYKIIEKRQSVAFWCNPISGHATLYWYQQILGQGPKLLIQFQNNGVVDDSQLPKDRFSAERLKGVDSTLKIQPAKLEDSAVYLCASSLGGILDTQYFGPGTRLTVL.

The V gene is TRBV24-1, the J gene TRBJ2-3; D remains unclear. V was trimmed by 0 bases and J by 0 bases, leaving 6 bases between them. Germline V gene data show CDR1 as KGHDR and CDR2 as SFDVKD. This CDR3 comprises 15 residues. The chain's CDR3 is CATSDLVDSTDTQYF. CDR3 bases: TGTGCCACCAGTGATTTGGTGGACAGCACAGATACGCAGTATTTT.

V usage is TRBV3-1 (or the pseudogene TRBV3-2) and J usage is TRBJ2-3, with D uncertain. CDR3 length: 16 amino acids. Germline loops: CDR1 LGHDT, CDR2 YNNKEL (reference sequence). Between the trimmed V and J ends, which lost 1 base and 0 bases, there was a span of 11 bases. The CDR3 reads CASSQATPRSTDTQYF. CDR3 DNA: TGTGCCAGCAGCCAAGCCACCCCGCGCAGCACAGATACGCAGTATTTT.

This rearrangement joins TRBV7-9 to TRBJ2-5, with D unclear. The germline V gene encodes CDR1 SEHNR and CDR2 FQNEAQ (reference sequence). The V gene lost 4 bases and the J gene lost 1 base, with 13 bases spanning the gap. The CDR3 is 15 residues long. The CDR3 loop is CASSSLLASQETQYF. The CDR3 coding sequence is TGTGCCAGCAGCTCCCTTCTGGCCAGCCAAGAGACCCAGTACTTC.